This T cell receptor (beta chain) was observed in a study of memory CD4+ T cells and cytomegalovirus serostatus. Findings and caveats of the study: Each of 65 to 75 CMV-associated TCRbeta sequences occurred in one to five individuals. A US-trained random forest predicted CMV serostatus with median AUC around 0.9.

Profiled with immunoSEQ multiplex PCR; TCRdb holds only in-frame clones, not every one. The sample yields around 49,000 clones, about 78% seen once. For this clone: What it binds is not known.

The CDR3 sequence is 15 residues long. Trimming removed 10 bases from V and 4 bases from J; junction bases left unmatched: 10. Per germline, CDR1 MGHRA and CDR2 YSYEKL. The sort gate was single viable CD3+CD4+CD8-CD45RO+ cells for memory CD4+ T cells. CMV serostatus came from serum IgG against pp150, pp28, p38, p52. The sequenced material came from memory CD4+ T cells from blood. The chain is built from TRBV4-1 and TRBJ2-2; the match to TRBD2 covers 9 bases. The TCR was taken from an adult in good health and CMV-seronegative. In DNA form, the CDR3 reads TGCGCCACCTCCCCTAGCGGGGAAATCACCGGGGAGCTGTTTTTT. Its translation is CATSPSGEITGELFF.